This T cell receptor beta chain originates from a study of T and B cells in COVID-19 patients. TRB rearrangements were amplified by multiplex PCR with BIOMED2 TRB-A/B primers. One entry per CDR3 protein, called by TCRdb with MiXCR from the multiplex PCR reads. The sample holds approximately 17,000 distinct CDR3 sequences, around a quarter seen once. Each TRB amplification used roughly 220-550 ng of genomic DNA from blood. Study observations and caveats: There were thousands of TCR clusters exclusive to the recovered cohort, a few dozen with low generation probability.

To note about this clonotype: Its antigen remains unknown.

The receptor comes from a human donor who had recovered from COVID-19. The sample comprised blood.

The CDR3 DNA follows: TGTGCCAGCTCCCCGAGCTCCTATAATTCACCCCTCCACTTT. Translating it yields CASSPSSYNSPLHF. This chain connects TRBV6-5 to TRBJ1-6; D is uncertain. V was trimmed by 8 bases and J by 0 bases, leaving 8 bases between them. The length of the CDR3 is 14 residues. CDR1 MNHEY and CDR2 SVGAGI come from the germline V gene.